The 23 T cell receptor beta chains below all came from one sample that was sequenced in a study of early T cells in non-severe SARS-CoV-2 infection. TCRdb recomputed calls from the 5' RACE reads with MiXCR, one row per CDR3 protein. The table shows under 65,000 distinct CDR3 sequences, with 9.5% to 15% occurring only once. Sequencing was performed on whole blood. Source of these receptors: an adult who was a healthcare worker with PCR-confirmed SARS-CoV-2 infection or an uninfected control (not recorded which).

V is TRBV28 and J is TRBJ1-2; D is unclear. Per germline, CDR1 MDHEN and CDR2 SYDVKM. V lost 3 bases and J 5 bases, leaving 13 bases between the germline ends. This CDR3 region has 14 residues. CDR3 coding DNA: TGTGCCAGCAGTTTGACTCAGTCTGTATATGGCTACACCTTC. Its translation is CASSLTQSVYGYTF.

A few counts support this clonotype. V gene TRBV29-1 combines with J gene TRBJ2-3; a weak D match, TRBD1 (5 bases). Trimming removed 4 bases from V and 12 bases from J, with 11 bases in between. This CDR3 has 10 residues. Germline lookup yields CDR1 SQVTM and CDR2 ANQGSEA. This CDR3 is CSVGAGPQYF. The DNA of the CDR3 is TGCAGCGTTGGGGCAGGGCCCCAGTATTTT.

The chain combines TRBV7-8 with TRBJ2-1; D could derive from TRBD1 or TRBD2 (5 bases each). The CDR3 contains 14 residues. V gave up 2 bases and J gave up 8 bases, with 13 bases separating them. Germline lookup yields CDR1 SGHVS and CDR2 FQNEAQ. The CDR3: CASSLTGALHEQFF. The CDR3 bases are TGTGCCAGCAGCTTAACCGGGGCTCTGCATGAGCAGTTCTTC.

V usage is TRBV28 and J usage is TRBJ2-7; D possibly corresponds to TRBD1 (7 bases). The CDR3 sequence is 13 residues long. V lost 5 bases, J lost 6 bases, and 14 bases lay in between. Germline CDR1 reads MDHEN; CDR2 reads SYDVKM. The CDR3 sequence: CASSAGQMGEQYF. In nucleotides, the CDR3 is TGTGCCAGCAGTGCGGGACAGATGGGCGAGCAGTACTTC.

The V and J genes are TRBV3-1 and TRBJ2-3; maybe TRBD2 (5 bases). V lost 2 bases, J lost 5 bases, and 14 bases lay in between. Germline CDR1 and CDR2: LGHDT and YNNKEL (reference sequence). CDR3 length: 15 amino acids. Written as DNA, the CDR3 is TGTGCCAGCAGCCAATTTCGGCTAGCAGGAGATACGCAGTATTTT. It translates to CASSQFRLAGDTQYF.

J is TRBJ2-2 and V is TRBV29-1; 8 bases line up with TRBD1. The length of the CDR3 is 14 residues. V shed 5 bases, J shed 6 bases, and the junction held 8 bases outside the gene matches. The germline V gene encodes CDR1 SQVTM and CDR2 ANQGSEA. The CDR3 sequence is CSVLNRGAAGELFF. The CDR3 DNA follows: TGCAGCGTTCTGAACAGGGGGGCCGCCGGGGAGCTGTTTTTT.

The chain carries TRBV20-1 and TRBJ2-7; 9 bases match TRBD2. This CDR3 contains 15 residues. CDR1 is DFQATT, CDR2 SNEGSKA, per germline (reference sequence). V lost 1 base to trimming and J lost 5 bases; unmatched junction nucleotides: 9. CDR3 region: CSARAPSSGRHEQYF. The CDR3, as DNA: TGCAGTGCTAGAGCCCCGTCCAGCGGGAGGCACGAGCAGTACTTC.

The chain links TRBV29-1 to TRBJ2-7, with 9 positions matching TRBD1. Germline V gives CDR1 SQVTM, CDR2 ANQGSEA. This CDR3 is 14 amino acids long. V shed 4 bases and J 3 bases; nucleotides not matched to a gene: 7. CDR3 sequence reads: CSVGKQGAFYEQYF. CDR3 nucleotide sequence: TGCAGCGTTGGGAAACAGGGGGCGTTCTACGAGCAGTACTTC.

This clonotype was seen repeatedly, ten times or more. This CDR3 is CASIPVLGYTEAFF. The CDR3, as DNA: TGTGCCAGCATCCCGGTCCTTGGGTACACTGAAGCTTTCTTT. The chain combines TRBV6-1 with TRBJ1-1; D is undetermined. CDR1 MNHNS and CDR2 SASEGT come from the germline V gene. The V end lost 7 bases, the J end lost 3 bases, and 15 bases lay between the germline ends. The CDR3 covers 14 residues.

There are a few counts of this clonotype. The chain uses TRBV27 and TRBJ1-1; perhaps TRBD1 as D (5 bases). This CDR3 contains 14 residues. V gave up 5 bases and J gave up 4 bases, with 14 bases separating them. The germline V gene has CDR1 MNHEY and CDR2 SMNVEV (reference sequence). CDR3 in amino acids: CASSPYVGGTEAFF. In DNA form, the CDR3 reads TGTGCCAGCAGTCCTTATGTGGGGGGCACTGAAGCTTTCTTT.

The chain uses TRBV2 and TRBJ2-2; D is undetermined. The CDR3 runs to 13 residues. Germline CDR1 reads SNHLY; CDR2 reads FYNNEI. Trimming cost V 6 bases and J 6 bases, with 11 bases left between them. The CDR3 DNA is TGTGCCAGCAGAAGGGCGGCCGCCGGGGAGCTGTTTTTT. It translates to CASRRAAAGELFF.

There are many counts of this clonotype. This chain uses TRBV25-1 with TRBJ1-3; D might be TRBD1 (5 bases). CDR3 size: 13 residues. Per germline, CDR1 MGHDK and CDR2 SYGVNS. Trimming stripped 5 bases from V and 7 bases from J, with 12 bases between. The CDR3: CASSSYGDNTIYF. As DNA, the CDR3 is TGTGCCAGCAGTTCCTACGGGGACAACACCATATATTTT.

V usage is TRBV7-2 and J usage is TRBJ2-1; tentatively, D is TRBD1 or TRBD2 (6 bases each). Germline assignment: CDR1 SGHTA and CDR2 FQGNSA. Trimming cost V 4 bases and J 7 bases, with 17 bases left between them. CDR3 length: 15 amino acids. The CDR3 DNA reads TGTGCCAGCAGCTCGCAAGGGGGAGGAGTAAATGAGCAGTTCTTC. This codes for CASSSQGGGVNEQFF.

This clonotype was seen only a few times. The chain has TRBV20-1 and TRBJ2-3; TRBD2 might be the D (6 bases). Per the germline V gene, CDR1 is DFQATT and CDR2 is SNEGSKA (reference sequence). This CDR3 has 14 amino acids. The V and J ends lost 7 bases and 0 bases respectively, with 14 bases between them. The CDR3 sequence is CSVPLTSSTDTQYF. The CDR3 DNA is TGCAGTGTCCCACTCACTAGCAGCACAGATACGCAGTATTTT.

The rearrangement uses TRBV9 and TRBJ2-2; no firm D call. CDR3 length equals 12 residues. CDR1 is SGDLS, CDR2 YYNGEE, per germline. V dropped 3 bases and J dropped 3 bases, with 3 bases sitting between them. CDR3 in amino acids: CASSAHTGELFF. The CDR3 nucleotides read TGTGCCAGCAGCGCCCACACCGGGGAGCTGTTTTTT.

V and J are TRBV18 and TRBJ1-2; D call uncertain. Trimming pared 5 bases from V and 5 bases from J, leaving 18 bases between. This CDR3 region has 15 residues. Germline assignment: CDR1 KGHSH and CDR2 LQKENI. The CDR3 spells CASSYQPDRAYGYTF. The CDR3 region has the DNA TGTGCCAGCTCATATCAACCCGATAGGGCTTATGGCTACACCTTC. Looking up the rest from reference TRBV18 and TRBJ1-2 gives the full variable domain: NAGVMQNPRHLVRRRGQEARLRCSPMKGHSHVYWYRQLPEEGLKFMVYLQKENIIDESGMPKERFSAEFPKEGPSILRIQQVVRGDSAAYFCASSYQPDRAYGYTFGSGTRLTVV.

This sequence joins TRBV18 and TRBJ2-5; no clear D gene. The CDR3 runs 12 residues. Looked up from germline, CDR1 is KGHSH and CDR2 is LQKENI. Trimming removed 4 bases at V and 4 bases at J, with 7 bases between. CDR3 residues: CASSRIPETQYF. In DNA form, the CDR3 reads TGTGCCAGCTCACGGATCCCAGAGACCCAGTACTTC. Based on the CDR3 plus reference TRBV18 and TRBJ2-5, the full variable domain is NAGVMQNPRHLVRRRGQEARLRCSPMKGHSHVYWYRQLPEEGLKFMVYLQKENIIDESGMPKERFSAEFPKEGPSILRIQQVVRGDSAAYFCASSRIPETQYFGPGTRLLVL.

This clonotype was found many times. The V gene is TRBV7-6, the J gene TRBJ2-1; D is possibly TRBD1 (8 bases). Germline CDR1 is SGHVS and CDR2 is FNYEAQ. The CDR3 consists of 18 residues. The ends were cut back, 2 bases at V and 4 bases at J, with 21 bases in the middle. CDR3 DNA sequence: TGTGCCAGCAGCTTAACCGCAGGGGGGGACAGGATTTACAATGAGCAGTTCTTC. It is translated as CASSLTAGGDRIYNEQFF.

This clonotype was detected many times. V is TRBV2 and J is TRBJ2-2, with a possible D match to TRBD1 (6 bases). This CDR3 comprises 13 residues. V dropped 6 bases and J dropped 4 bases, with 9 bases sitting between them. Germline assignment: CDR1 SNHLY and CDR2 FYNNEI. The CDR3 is CASRDSLTGELFF. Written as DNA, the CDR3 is TGTGCCAGCAGGGACAGCCTCACCGGGGAGCTGTTTTTT.

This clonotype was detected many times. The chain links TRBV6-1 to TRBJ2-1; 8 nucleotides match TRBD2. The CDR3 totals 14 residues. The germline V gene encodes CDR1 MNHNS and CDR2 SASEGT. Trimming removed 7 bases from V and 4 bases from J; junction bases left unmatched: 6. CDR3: CASNSGSAYNEQFF. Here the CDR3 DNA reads TGTGCCAGCAACAGCGGGAGTGCGTACAATGAGCAGTTCTTC.

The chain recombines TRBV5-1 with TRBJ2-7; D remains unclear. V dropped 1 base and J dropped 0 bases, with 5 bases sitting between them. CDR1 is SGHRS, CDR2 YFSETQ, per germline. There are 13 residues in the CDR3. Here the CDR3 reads CASSLSYSYEQYF. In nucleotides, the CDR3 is TGCGCCAGCAGCTTGTCCTACTCCTACGAGCAGTACTTC.

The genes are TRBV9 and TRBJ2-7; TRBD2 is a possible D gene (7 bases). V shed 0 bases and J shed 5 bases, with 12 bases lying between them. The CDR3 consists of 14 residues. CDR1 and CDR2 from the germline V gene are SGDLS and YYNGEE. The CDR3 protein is CASSVGWEGDEQYF. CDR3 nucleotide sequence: TGTGCCAGCAGCGTAGGATGGGAGGGGGACGAGCAGTACTTC. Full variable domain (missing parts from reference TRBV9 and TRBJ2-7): DSGVTQTPKHLITATGQRVTLRCSPRSGDLSVYWYQQSLDQGLQFLIQYYNGEERAKGNILERFSAQQFPDLHSELNLSSLELGDSALYFCASSVGWEGDEQYFGPGTRLTVT.

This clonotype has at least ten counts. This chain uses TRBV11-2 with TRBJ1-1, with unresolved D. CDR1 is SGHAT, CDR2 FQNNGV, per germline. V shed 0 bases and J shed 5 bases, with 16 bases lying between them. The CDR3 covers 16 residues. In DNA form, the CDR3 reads TGTGCCAGCAGCTTAGATTTTGGCCAACGGCGTACTGAAGCTTTCTTT. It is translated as CASSLDFGQRRTEAFF.